This TCR beta chain was recovered during a study of early T cells in non-severe SARS-CoV-2 infection. The study, taken as a whole, reports: Sequences matched to VDJdb favored anti-spike CD8 responses, while private and CD4 specificities were missed.

V was pared by 3 bases and J by 9 bases, with 12 bases between. Per the germline V gene, CDR1 is MDHEN and CDR2 is SYDVKM. The CDR3 totals 14 residues. The table lists this clonotype with many counts. The antigen remains undetermined. TCRdb reanalysed the 5' RACE reads using MiXCR and keeps one entry per CDR3 protein. The table shows some 34,000 distinct CDR3 sequences, with about 4.3% occurring only once. This rearrangement joins TRBV28 to TRBJ1-6; D remains unclear. This receptor was taken from an adult who was a healthcare worker with PCR-confirmed SARS-CoV-2 infection or an uninfected control (not recorded which). Material for sequencing was whole blood. This CDR3 reads CASSFGDFSSPLHF. CDR3 sequence (DNA): TGTGCCAGCAGTTTCGGGGATTTTAGTTCACCCCTCCACTTT.